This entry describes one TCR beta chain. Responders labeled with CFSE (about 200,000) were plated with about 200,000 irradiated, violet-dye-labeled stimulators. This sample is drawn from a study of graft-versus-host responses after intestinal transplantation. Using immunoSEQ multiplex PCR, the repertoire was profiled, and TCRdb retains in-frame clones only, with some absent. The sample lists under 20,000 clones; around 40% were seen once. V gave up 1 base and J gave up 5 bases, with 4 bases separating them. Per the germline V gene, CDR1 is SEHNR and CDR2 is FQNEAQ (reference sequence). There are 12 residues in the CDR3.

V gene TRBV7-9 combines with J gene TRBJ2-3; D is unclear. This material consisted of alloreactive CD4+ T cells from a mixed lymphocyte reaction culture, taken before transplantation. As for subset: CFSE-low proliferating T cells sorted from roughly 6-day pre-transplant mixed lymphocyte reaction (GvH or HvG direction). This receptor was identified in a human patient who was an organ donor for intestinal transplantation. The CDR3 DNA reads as TGTGCCAGCAGCTTAGTCATAGATACGCAGTATTTT. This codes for CASSLVIDTQYF.